This T cell receptor (beta chain) came from a study of blood T cells in healthy people across ages. This clonotype was observed at least ten times. Combining a sample-barcoded 5' primer with a J-beta primer mix, a second PCR ran for about 6 to 12 cycles. Each CDR3 protein is one row after TCRdb ran MiXCR on the 5' RACE reads. The sample includes 600,000 or so distinct CDR3 sequences, roughly 30% of them seen just once. Total RNA was isolated from each sample in quantities of at least 5.5 micrograms. Sequences were obtained from blood. The receptor was derived from an elderly woman in good health.

The CDR3 DNA reads as TGTGCCAGCAGCAAAAATACAGGGGGGGAGACCCAGTACTTC. It encodes CASSKNTGGETQYF. V and J are TRBV12-3 or TRBV12-4 and TRBJ2-5; 8 bases agree with TRBD1. The CDR3 length is 14 residues. V gave up 6 bases and J gave up 5 bases; unmatched junction bases: 8.